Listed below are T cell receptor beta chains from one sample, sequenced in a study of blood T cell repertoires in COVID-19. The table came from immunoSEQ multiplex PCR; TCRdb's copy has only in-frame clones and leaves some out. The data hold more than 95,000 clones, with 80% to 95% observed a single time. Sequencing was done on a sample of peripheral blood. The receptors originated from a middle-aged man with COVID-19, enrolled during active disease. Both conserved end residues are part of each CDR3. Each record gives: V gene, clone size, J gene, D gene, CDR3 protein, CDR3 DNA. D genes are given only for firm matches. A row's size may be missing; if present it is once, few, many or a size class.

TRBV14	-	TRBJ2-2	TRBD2	CASSLAGVNTGELFF	TGTGCCAGCAGCCTAGCGGGAGTCAACACCGGGGAGCTGTTTTTT
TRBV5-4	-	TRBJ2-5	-	CASSGRPQETQYF	TGTGCCAGCAGCGGGAGACCACAAGAGACCCAGTACTTC
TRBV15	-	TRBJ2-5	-	CATSRDLGAQETQYF	TGTGCCACCAGCAGAGATTTGGGGGCGCAAGAGACCCAGTACTTC
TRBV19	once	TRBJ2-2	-	CASSFPGVAVISGELFF	TGTGCCAGTAGTTTCCCCGGGGTAGCGGTCATATCCGGGGAGCTGTTTTTT
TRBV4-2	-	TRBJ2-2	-	CASSQDRIPSGELFF	TGTGCCAGCAGCCAAGATCGGATACCTAGCGGGGAGCTGTTTTTT
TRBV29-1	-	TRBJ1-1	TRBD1	CSVDPLPGTGEAFF	TGCAGCGTTGACCCCTTACCCGGGACAGGAGAAGCTTTCTTT
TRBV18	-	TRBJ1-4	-	CASSPNRVDEKLFF	TGTGCCAGCTCACCAAACAGGGTGGATGAAAAACTGTTTTTT
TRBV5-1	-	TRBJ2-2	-	CASSLATGKAGELFF	TGCGCCAGCAGCTTGGCCACAGGGAAGGCCGGGGAGCTGTTTTTT
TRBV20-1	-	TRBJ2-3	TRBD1	CSASWGQGTDTQYF	TGCAGTGCAAGTTGGGGACAGGGAACAGATACGCAGTATTTT
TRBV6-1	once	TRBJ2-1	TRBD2	CASSEGGRAGEQFF	TGTGCCAGCAGTGAGGGCGGGAGGGCCGGTGAGCAGTTCTTC
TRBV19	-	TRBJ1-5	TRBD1	CASRDRADQPQHF	TGTGCCAGTAGAGACAGGGCGGATCAGCCCCAGCATTTT
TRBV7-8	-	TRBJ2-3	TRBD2	CASSYRLAGATDTQYF	TGTGCCAGCAGCTATCGACTAGCGGGAGCAACAGATACGCAGTATTTT
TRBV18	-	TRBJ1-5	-	CASSLTGGGDGQPQHF	TGTGCCAGCTCACTAACAGGAGGGGGGGACGGTCAGCCCCAGCATTTT
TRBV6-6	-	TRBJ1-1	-	CASRLGGTNTEAFF	TGTGCCAGTCGCTTGGGGGGGACGAACACTGAAGCTTTCTTT
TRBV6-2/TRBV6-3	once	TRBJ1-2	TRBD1	CASSPTGGANGYTF	TGTGCCAGCAGTCCCACAGGGGGCGCAAATGGCTACACCTTC
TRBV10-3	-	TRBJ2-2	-	CAISGGRMAGELFF	TGTGCCATCAGTGGAGGGAGGATGGCCGGGGAGCTGTTTTTT
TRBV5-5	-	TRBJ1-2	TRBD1	CASSPNRGNYGYTF	TGTGCCAGCAGTCCTAACAGGGGTAACTATGGCTACACCTTC
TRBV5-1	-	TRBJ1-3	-	CASSSSDSPGNTIYF	TGCGCCAGCAGCTCATCGGACAGTCCGGGAAACACCATATATTTT
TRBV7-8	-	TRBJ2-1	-	CASSSKQGRYNEQFF	TGTGCCAGCAGCTCGAAACAGGGGAGGTACAATGAGCAGTTCTTC
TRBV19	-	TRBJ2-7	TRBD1	CASSLRQGPYEQYF	TGTGCCAGTAGTCTCAGACAGGGCCCCTACGAGCAGTACTTC
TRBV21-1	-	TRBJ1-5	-	CASNPPSDRTGQPQHF	TGTGCCAGCAACCCTCCGAGCGACAGGACGGGGCAGCCCCAGCATTTT
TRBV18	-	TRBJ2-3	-	CASSPHGQLPPPDTQYF	TGTGCCAGCTCACCACATGGACAGCTCCCCCCCCCAGATACGCAGTATTTT
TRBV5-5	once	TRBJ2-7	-	CASSLGRERDEQYF	TGTGCCAGCAGCTTGGGGAGGGAAAGGGACGAGCAGTACTTC
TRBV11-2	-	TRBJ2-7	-	CASSLEMDTEQYF	TGTGCCAGCAGCTTAGAAATGGACACTGAGCAGTACTTC
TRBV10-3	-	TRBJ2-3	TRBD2	CAISDSPSGSTDTQYF	TGTGCCATCAGTGATAGTCCTAGCGGGAGCACAGATACGCAGTATTTT
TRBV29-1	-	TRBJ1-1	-	CSVLYTEAFF	TGCAGCGTTCTTTACACTGAAGCTTTCTTT
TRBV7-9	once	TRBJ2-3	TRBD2	CASSLLHPLAGLGTQYF	TGTGCCAGCAGCTTATTGCACCCGCTAGCGGGATTGGGCACGCAGTATTTT
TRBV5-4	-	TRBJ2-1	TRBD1	CASSFGTGRSNEQFF	TGTGCCAGCAGCTTTGGGACAGGGCGGAGCAATGAGCAGTTCTTC